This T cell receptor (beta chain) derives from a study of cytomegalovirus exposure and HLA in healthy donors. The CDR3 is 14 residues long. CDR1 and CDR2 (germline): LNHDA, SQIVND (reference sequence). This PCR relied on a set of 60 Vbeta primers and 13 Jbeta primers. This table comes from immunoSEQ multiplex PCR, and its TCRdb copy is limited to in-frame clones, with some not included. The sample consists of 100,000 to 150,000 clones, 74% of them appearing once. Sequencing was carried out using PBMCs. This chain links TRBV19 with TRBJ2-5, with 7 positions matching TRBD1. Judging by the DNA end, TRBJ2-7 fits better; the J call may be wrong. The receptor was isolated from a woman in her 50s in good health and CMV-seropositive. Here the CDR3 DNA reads TGTGCCAGTAGGAACCGGGACAGTTTAAACGAGCAGTACTTC. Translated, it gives CASRNRDSLNEQYF.